The TCR beta chain described here comes from a study of Ad26.COV2.S vaccination and SARS-CoV-2 variants. Study summary: The trial was COV1001 and the donor's arm was Ad26.COV2.S. Intramuscularly, Ad26.COV2.S was given either once or twice, 56 days apart.

This clone has just one count. What it binds is unknown. The study's findings and limits: Spike-specific CD8+ and CD4+ T cell responses reportedly showed substantial breadth after vaccination.

Specified treatment: roughly 18 received Ad26.COV2.S at low or high dose, single or two shots; several received placebo; per-sample allocation not given. Material that was analyzed had been drawn on day 63 after the first vaccine or placebo injection. Donation was by an adult aged 18-55 years who was in Boston. This table comes from immunoSEQ multiplex PCR, and its TCRdb copy is limited to in-frame clones, with some not included. The repertoire consists of hundreds of thousands of clones, with 75% to 95% occurring once and the leading ten covering more than 9%. This CDR3 spans 13 amino acids. CDR1 and CDR2 (germline): GTSNPN, SVGIG (reference sequence). V lost 8 bases and J lost 5; bases outside the gene matches: 11.

The V and J genes are TRBV30 and TRBJ2-5, with 7 bases that match TRBD1. This clonotype originated in a person aged 18 to 59 who received the Ad26.COV2.S COVID-19 vaccine or a placebo. The specimen comprised peripheral blood, sampled in a trial of Ad26.COV2.S vaccine versus placebo. The CDR3 loop is CARSTGARETQYF. The CDR3 DNA sequence: TGTGCCCGGTCTACAGGGGCGCGGGAGACCCAGTACTTC.